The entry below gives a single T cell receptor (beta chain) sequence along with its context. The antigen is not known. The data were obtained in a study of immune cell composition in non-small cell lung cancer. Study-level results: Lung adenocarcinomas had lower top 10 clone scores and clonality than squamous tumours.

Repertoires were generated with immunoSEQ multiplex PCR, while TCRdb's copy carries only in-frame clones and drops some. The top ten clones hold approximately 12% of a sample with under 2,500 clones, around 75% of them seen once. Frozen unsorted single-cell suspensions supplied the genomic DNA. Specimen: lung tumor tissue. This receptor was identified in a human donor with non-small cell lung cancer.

The CDR3 sequence: CASSEGTVPTNEKLFF. CDR3 DNA sequence: TGCGCCAGCAGCGAGGGGACAGTTCCAACTAATGAAAAACTGTTTTTT. V gene TRBV5-1 combines with J gene TRBJ1-4; TRBD1 agrees at 7 bases. Germline-derived CDR1 and CDR2 are SGHRS and YFSETQ. Germline trimming cut 4 bases from V and 0 bases from J; bases unmatched to any gene: 6. The CDR3 runs to 16 residues.